This T cell receptor (beta chain) was found in a study of T-cell memory formation after mild COVID-19. Study-wide points: Mainly CM and EM harbored the contracting CD4+ clones; mainly EMRA harbored the CD8+ ones. There were some responding clones in pre-infection memory, which suggested that cross-reactive memory had joined.

TCRalpha and TCRbeta libraries used 5'RACE with constant-segment primers and UMIs. TCRdb analysed the 5' RACE reads with MiXCR anew, one entry per CDR3 protein. This table holds roughly 400,000 distinct CDR3 sequences, approximately 18% found once. The length of the CDR3 is 18 residues. Germline CDR1 and CDR2: MNHEY and SMNVEV (reference sequence). V gave up 3 bases and J gave up 9 bases, with 27 bases separating them. To note about this clonotype: Its antigen is as yet unknown.

This clonotype originated in a young man who had mild COVID-19 (a few samples of this study predate the infection). Cell type and time point are not known. The material sequenced was PBMCs or a T cell subset sorted from them (not recorded which). The chain uses TRBV27 and TRBJ2-1, with D perhaps matching TRBD1 or TRBD2 (5 bases each). The CDR3 protein is CASSFLPPGRRSAGEQFF. CDR3 nucleotide sequence: TGTGCCAGCAGTTTTCTCCCCCCGGGACGGCGGAGCGCAGGTGAGCAGTTCTTC.